A selection of T cell receptor beta chains follows, all from one sample in a study of T cell responses to AZD1222 COVID-19 vaccine. Only in-frame clones appear in the TCRdb table, and some are missing; sequencing was by immunoSEQ multiplex PCR. The sample lists approximately 80,000 clones; approximately 85% were seen once. This specimen consisted of peripheral blood, obtained 28 days after the second AZD1222 dose. Receptors originate from an adult who received the AZD1222 COVID-19 vaccine. The CDR3 runs from the conserved cysteine through the conserved F or W. The D gene is left open where the match is weak. Clone size is not always given. Where it is, it says once, few, many or a class for expanded clones.

J | size | D | V | CDR3 | DNA
TRBJ2-7 | few | NA | TRBV27 | CASSLSGYEQYF | TGTGCCAGCAGTTTATCCGGATACGAGCAGTACTTC
TRBJ2-5 | NA | NA | TRBV4-2 | CASSQDEGRGAAQETQYF | TGTGCCAGCAGCCAAGATGAGGGACGGGGGGCGGCCCAAGAGACCCAGTACTTC
TRBJ2-3 | once | TRBD2 | TRBV6-4 | CASSSGLAGDTDTQYF | TGTGCCAGCAGTAGTGGACTAGCGGGAGACACAGATACGCAGTATTTT
TRBJ1-2 | NA | TRBD1 | TRBV3-1/TRBV3-2 | CASSQLTGTGNYGYTF | TGTGCCAGCAGCCAACTGACTGGGACAGGAAACTATGGCTACACCTTC
TRBJ2-7 | few | NA | TRBV7-6 | CASSSITALEQYF | TGTGCCAGCAGCTCGATCACAGCCCTCGAGCAGTACTTC
TRBJ1-6 | NA | NA | TRBV2 | CASFPGSSGFGSPLHF | TGTGCCAGCTTTCCAGGGTCATCCGGTTTTGGTTCACCCCTCCACTTT
TRBJ2-4 | NA | TRBD2 | TRBV6-1 | CASSETQLSTSGDTRNIQYF | TGTGCCAGCAGTGAAACGCAACTCTCGACTAGCGGGGACACACGAAACATTCAGTACTTC
TRBJ2-5 | NA | NA | TRBV28 | CASSFQDSQETQYF | TGTGCCAGCAGTTTCCAGGACAGCCAAGAGACCCAGTACTTC
TRBJ2-1 | NA | NA | TRBV27 | CASSWSRLSSYNEQFF | TGTGCCAGCAGTTGGTCGCGATTGAGCTCCTACAATGAGCAGTTCTTC
TRBJ2-3 | NA | TRBD2 | TRBV7-2 | CASSLTPGLEYF | TGTGCCAGCAGCTTAACTCCGGGACTAGAGTATTTT
TRBJ2-7 | NA | TRBD1 | TRBV29-1 | CSADRGYEQYF | TGCAGCGCCGACAGGGGCTACGAGCAGTACTTC
TRBJ1-2 | NA | TRBD1 | TRBV2 | CASIIQGAYGYTF | TGTGCCAGCATTATACAGGGGGCATATGGCTACACCTTC
TRBJ1-2 | medium-sized | NA | TRBV27 | CASSLSVTASPGIYGYTF | TGTGCCAGCAGTTTATCGGTGACAGCCTCGCCTGGGATCTATGGCTACACCTTC